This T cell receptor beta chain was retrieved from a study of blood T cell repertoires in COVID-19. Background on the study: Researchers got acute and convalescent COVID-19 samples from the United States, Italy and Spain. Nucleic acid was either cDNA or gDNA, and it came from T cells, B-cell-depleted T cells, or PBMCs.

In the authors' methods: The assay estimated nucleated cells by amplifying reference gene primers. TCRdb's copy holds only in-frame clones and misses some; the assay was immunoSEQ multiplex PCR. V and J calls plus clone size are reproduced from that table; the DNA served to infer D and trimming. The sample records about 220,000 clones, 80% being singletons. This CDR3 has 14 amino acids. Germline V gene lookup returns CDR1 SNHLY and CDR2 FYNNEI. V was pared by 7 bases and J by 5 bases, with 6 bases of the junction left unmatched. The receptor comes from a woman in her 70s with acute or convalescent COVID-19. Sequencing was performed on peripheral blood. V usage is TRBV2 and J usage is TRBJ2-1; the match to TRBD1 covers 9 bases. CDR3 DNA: TGTGCCAGCAACCCTAGGGACAGGGACAATGAGCAGTTCTTC. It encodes CASNPRDRDNEQFF.